The rows below give T cell receptor beta chains drawn from one sample of a study of early T cells in non-severe SARS-CoV-2 infection. TCRdb used MiXCR to reprocess the 5' RACE reads, holding one entry per CDR3 protein. The repertoire has roughly 110,000 distinct CDR3 sequences, over 8.5% of them found once; the top ten carry roughly 7.1%. The material sequenced was whole blood. Receptors were obtained from an adult who was a healthcare worker with PCR-confirmed SARS-CoV-2 infection or an uninfected control (not recorded which). The CDR3 runs from the conserved cysteine through the conserved F or W. A D gene is named only where the DNA matches it firmly. Not every row has a clone size; where given, it reads once, few, many or a size class.

abundance | j_gene | v_gene | d_gene | CDR3aa | CDR3nt
few | TRBJ2-7 | TRBV29-1 | TRBD2 | CSVASGLYEQYF | TGCAGCGTTGCTAGCGGACTTTACGAGCAGTACTTC
- | TRBJ2-5 | TRBV7-9 | TRBD2 | CASSFGTSGAQETQYF | TGTGCCAGCAGCTTCGGGACTAGCGGAGCTCAAGAGACCCAGTACTTC
- | TRBJ2-7 | TRBV11-2 | TRBD2 | CASSLLARSSYEQYF | TGTGCCAGCAGCCTACTAGCGAGGTCCTCCTACGAGCAGTACTTC
- | TRBJ2-1 | TRBV6-6 | - | CASSYLKINEQFF | TGTGCCAGCAGTTACCTGAAAATCAATGAGCAGTTCTTC
many | TRBJ1-1 | TRBV7-9 | - | CASSIRAGSNTEAFF | TGTGCCAGCAGCATACGGGCGGGTTCGAACACTGAAGCTTTCTTT
- | TRBJ2-5 | TRBV3-1 | - | CASSQDRRIQETQYF | TGTGCCAGCAGCCAAGATCGGCGTATCCAAGAGACCCAGTACTTC
many | TRBJ2-7 | TRBV2 | TRBD1 | CASHRDREMYF | TGTGCCAGCCACCGGGACAGAGAGATGTACTTC
- | TRBJ2-5 | TRBV27 | TRBD2 | CARAHRSLAGGPGETQYF | TGTGCCAGGGCCCATAGGAGCCTAGCGGGAGGGCCGGGGGAGACCCAGTACTTC
many | TRBJ1-4 | TRBV19 | - | CASRRVGGDEKLFF | TGTGCCAGTAGACGAGTTGGAGGCGATGAAAAACTGTTTTTT
- | TRBJ1-2 | TRBV5-4 | - | CASSRKENYGYTF | TGTGCCAGCAGTCGTAAGGAGAACTATGGCTACACCTTC
- | TRBJ2-1 | TRBV20-1 | TRBD2 | CSARDLLAGVFNEQFF | TGCAGTGCTAGAGATCTACTAGCGGGGGTTTTCAATGAGCAGTTCTTC
many | TRBJ2-6 | TRBV7-8 | - | CASKRAGGANVLTF | TGTGCCAGCAAGAGGGCCGGGGGGGCCAACGTCCTGACTTTC
many | TRBJ2-1 | TRBV7-7 | - | CASSKNPGNEQFF | TGTGCCAGCAGCAAAAACCCTGGGAATGAGCAGTTCTTC
- | TRBJ2-1 | TRBV6-1 | TRBD2 | CASSEGSGRAVSYNEQFF | TGTGCCAGCAGTGAAGGTAGCGGGAGGGCCGTTTCCTACAATGAGCAGTTCTTC
- | TRBJ2-3 | TRBV3-1 | TRBD2 | CASSHTSGSGTQYF | TGTGCCAGCAGCCATACTAGCGGGAGCGGTACGCAGTATTTT
few | TRBJ1-2 | TRBV12-3/TRBV12-4 | - | CASSHGIRYGYTF | TGTGCCAGCAGCCACGGAATTCGGTATGGCTACACCTTC
- | TRBJ2-2 | TRBV6-1 | - | CASRATANTGELFF | TGTGCCAGCAGGGCGACAGCGAACACCGGGGAGCTGTTTTTT
- | TRBJ1-1 | TRBV29-1 | TRBD1 | CSVAVQGGNTEAFF | TGCAGCGTTGCAGTGCAGGGGGGGAACACTGAAGCTTTCTTT
many | TRBJ2-3 | TRBV7-3 | TRBD2 | CASSMGAGTSGSFPYF | TGTGCCAGCAGCATGGGAGCCGGGACTAGCGGGAGCTTCCCGTATTTT
many | TRBJ2-1 | TRBV27 | TRBD1 | CASSKGADRGLYNEQFF | TGTGCCAGCAGTAAGGGCGCGGACAGGGGTCTCTACAATGAGCAGTTCTTC
many | TRBJ2-3 | TRBV6-5 | - | CASSSVDRGDTQYF | TGTGCCAGCAGTTCCGTAGACCGAGGGGATACGCAGTATTTT
few | TRBJ2-1 | TRBV20-1 | TRBD2 | CSAGSPSGLYNEQFF | TGCAGTGCTGGCTCCCCTAGCGGACTTTACAATGAGCAGTTCTTC
few | TRBJ2-7 | TRBV29-1 | - | CSVPRDGSYEQYF | TGCAGCGTCCCTCGGGACGGTTCCTACGAGCAGTACTTC
few | TRBJ2-7 | TRBV5-1 | TRBD1 | CASSLGAWGQGPEQYF | TGCGCCAGCAGCTTGGGGGCCTGGGGACAGGGCCCCGAGCAGTACTTC
- | TRBJ2-7 | TRBV3-1 | - | CASSQAVAGVREQYF | TGTGCCAGCAGCCAAGCGGTGGCAGGGGTACGAGAGCAGTACTTC
many | TRBJ2-1 | TRBV6-6 | - | CASSYSSPTNEQFF | TGTGCCAGCAGTTACTCTTCCCCCACCAATGAGCAGTTCTTC
- | TRBJ2-1 | TRBV7-6 | TRBD2 | CASSPGGIGYNEQFF | TGTGCCAGCAGCCCCGGGGGGATAGGCTACAATGAGCAGTTCTTC
few | TRBJ2-1 | TRBV7-6 | TRBD2 | CASSPSGSTENEQFF | TGTGCCAGCAGCCCCAGCGGGAGCACCGAAAATGAGCAGTTCTTC
- | TRBJ2-1 | TRBV6-5 | TRBD1 | CASSTRDRGREQFF | TGTGCCAGCAGCACCCGGGACAGGGGGCGTGAGCAGTTCTTC
many | TRBJ1-3 | TRBV12-3/TRBV12-4 | - | CASSLAGTSGNTIYF | TGTGCCAGCAGTTTGGCCGGGACATCCGGAAACACCATATATTTT
few | TRBJ2-3 | TRBV5-6 | TRBD1 | CASSPQYRGSTDTQYF | TGTGCCAGCAGCCCCCAGTACAGGGGAAGCACAGATACGCAGTATTTT
few | TRBJ2-1 | TRBV9 | - | CASSVVGSSYNEQFF | TGTGCCAGCAGCGTAGTGGGGAGCTCCTACAATGAGCAGTTCTTC
few | TRBJ2-7 | TRBV4-2 | - | CASSQEETRAGSYEQYF | TGTGCCAGCAGCCAAGAGGAAACCAGGGCGGGATCCTACGAGCAGTACTTC
few | TRBJ2-7 | TRBV11-2 | - | CASKETRGYEQYF | TGTGCCAGCAAAGAGACTAGAGGGTACGAGCAGTACTTC
many | TRBJ2-1 | TRBV3-1 | TRBD2 | CASSQAGGRNEQFF | TGTGCCAGCAGCCAGGCGGGAGGGCGCAATGAGCAGTTCTTC